The sequence of this T cell receptor (beta chain) was determined in a study of response to subunit inactivated influenza vaccine. Using its own MiXCR run on the RT-PCR reads, TCRdb lists one record per CDR3 protein. The data contain approximately 490,000 distinct CDR3 sequences, roughly 7.6% of them seen just once; the ten biggest clones take up roughly 14%. The V end lost 3 bases, the J end lost 6 bases, and 17 bases lay between the germline ends. The length of the CDR3 is 16 residues. Looked up from germline, CDR1 is SEHNR and CDR2 is FQNEAQ (reference sequence). This clonotype was detected only a few times.

The clonotype originates from a man in his fifties or sixties who received an inactivated influenza vaccine. The sample consisted of PBMCs from blood, taken approximately 25 months after vaccination. The chain links TRBV7-9 to TRBJ2-2, with D uncertain. The CDR3, as DNA: TGTGCCAGCAGCTTCTTATCGAGAGTTTTAGCCGGGGAGCTGTTTTTT. As protein: CASSFLSRVLAGELFF.